Presented here are 25 T cell receptor beta chains from one specimen sequenced in a study of siplizumab effects on memory and regulatory T cells. Some clones are missing from TCRdb's copy, which holds only in-frame ones; the method was immunoSEQ multiplex PCR. Of around 100,000 clones in the sample, 91% were seen once. The sequencing input was CD4+ T cells sorted from blood. These receptors all stem from a human donor in good health.

This clone has a single count. The chain employs TRBV6-1 and TRBJ2-7; D not resolved. The CDR3 is 12 residues long. V gave up 2 bases and J gave up 3 bases, with 5 bases separating them. CDR1 is MNHNS, CDR2 SASEGT, per germline. The CDR3 sequence is CASSESSYEQYF. CDR3 nucleotide sequence: TGTGCCAGCAGTGAATCCAGCTACGAGCAGTACTTC.

This clone was seen a few times. This rearrangement joins TRBV11-2 to TRBJ1-2; possible D gene TRBD1, 5 bases. This CDR3 has 13 residues. V lost 0 bases and J 7 bases, leaving 9 bases between the germline ends. Germline V gives CDR1 SGHAT, CDR2 FQNNGV. CDR3 bases: TGTGCCAGCAGCTTAGACGGTGGGGGTGGCTACACCTTC. It yields the protein CASSLDGGGGYTF.

V is TRBV7-3 and J is TRBJ2-3; TRBD2 agrees at 8 bases. The CDR3 has 14 amino acids. CDR1 is SGHTA and CDR2 is FQGTGA in the germline V gene. V lost 6 bases, J lost 3 bases, and 5 bases stayed unmatched. The CDR3 spells CASSRTGGTDTQYF. In DNA, the CDR3 is TGTGCCAGCAGTCGTACGGGGGGGACAGATACGCAGTATTTT.

This chain links TRBV18 with TRBJ2-5; 8 bases are shared with TRBD2. V trimming: 1 base; J trimming: 5 bases; junction bases outside the gene matches: 6. Per germline, CDR1 KGHSH and CDR2 LQKENI. This CDR3 is built from 15 residues. Written as DNA, the CDR3 is TGTGCCAGCTCACCACGGGAACGGGGGGGTGAGACCCAGTACTTC. It codes for CASSPRERGGETQYF.

The V call is TRBV19, the J call TRBJ2-3, with a tentative D call TRBD2 (5 bases). Germline-derived CDR1 and CDR2 are LNHDA and SQIVND (reference sequence). The CDR3 sequence is 18 residues long. Trimming left V 4 bases short and J 1 base short, with 21 bases between. CDR3 coding DNA: TGTGCCAGTAGTACCTGGTTGGGAGCCCTAAAACGCACAGATACGCAGTATTTT. Residues: CASSTWLGALKRTDTQYF.

V gene TRBV7-2 combines with J gene TRBJ2-5; 10 positions match TRBD2. The trim removed 2 bases at V and 1 base at J, leaving 4 bases unmatched. Germline V gene lookup returns CDR1 SGHTA and CDR2 FQGNSA. This CDR3 spans 16 amino acids. The CDR3 sequence is CASSLRLAGAQETQYF. As DNA, the CDR3 is TGTGCCAGCAGCTTAAGGCTAGCGGGGGCCCAAGAGACCCAGTACTTC.

The J gene is TRBJ1-1, the V gene TRBV19; 10 nucleotides agree with TRBD1. The germline V gene has CDR1 LNHDA and CDR2 SQIVND (reference sequence). This CDR3 comprises 16 residues. After removal of 4 bases from V and 4 bases from J, the junction contained 9 bases not matched to a gene. In nucleotides, the CDR3 is TGTGCCAGTAGTAGAGCCTCCGGGACAGGGGTCACTGAAGCTTTCTTT. This codes for CASSRASGTGVTEAFF.

The rearrangement joins TRBV6-5 to TRBJ2-1; D unresolved. V shed 4 bases and J shed 6 bases, with 7 bases lying between them. CDR1 and CDR2 (germline): MNHEY, SVGAGI. The CDR3 runs to 12 residues. The CDR3 sequence is CASSSPGNEQFF. CDR3 bases: TGTGCCAGCAGTTCTCCGGGCAATGAGCAGTTCTTC.

This rearrangement joins TRBV28 to TRBJ1-2; no definite D call. The CDR3 has 16 amino acids. Trimming cost V 2 bases and J 7 bases, with 20 bases left between them. Looked up from germline, CDR1 is MDHEN and CDR2 is SYDVKM. The CDR3 DNA reads as TGTGCCAGCAGTTTAGTTCAAGTAGCAAGGGAGGGTGGCTACACCTTC. This gives the protein CASSLVQVAREGGYTF.

The chain employs TRBV5-1 and TRBJ2-7; a weak D match, TRBD1 (6 bases). CDR1 and CDR2 from the germline V gene are SGHRS and YFSETQ. The CDR3 length is 14 residues. Trimming pared 4 bases from V and 5 bases from J, leaving 16 bases between. DNA for the CDR3: TGCGCCAGCAGCGACGGGGACATCGGGGACGAGCAGTACTTC. This encodes CASSDGDIGDEQYF.

V gene TRBV9 combines with J gene TRBJ2-1, with D perhaps TRBD2 (6 bases). The CDR3 runs to 15 residues. V gave up 0 bases and J gave up 2 bases, with 9 bases separating them. Germline CDR1 reads SGDLS; CDR2 reads YYNGEE. CDR3: CASSVASETYNEQFF. The CDR3 coding sequence is TGTGCCAGCAGCGTAGCTAGCGAGACCTACAATGAGCAGTTCTTC.

This chain joins TRBV30 and TRBJ2-3; 9 bases align to TRBD2. The CDR3 covers 14 residues. The V gene's germline CDR1 is GTSNPN and CDR2 SVGIG (reference sequence). V lost 4 bases, J lost 8 bases, and 10 bases stayed unmatched. CDR3 in amino acids: CAWNTAGGPGTQYF. The DNA for the CDR3 is TGTGCCTGGAATACGGCGGGGGGGCCTGGTACGCAGTATTTT.

CDR3 nucleotide sequence: TGTGCCAGCAGCCCCGCCGTTATCGAGACCCAGTACTTC. Translated, it gives CASSPAVIETQYF. The chain has TRBV5-6 and TRBJ2-5; no clear D gene. Germline V gene sequence: CDR1 SGHDT, CDR2 YYEEEE. Trimming removed 4 bases at V and 5 bases at J, with 12 bases between. The CDR3 is made up of 13 amino acids.

This clone has only a few counts. The same CDR3 arises from other DNA sequences in this sample as well. The rearrangement links TRBV29-1 to TRBJ1-4; D not resolved. The germline CDR1 and CDR2 sequences are SQVTM and ANQGSEA. V was shortened by 4 bases and J by 6 bases, with 6 bases between the two germline ends. The CDR3 length is 11 residues. The CDR3 region is CSVVSYEKLFF. In nucleotides, the CDR3 is TGCAGCGTTGTATCGTATGAAAAACTGTTTTTT.

The J gene is TRBJ1-2, the V gene TRBV10-3; D is possibly TRBD1 (6 bases). CDR1 and CDR2 from the germline V gene are ENHRY and SYGVKD. This CDR3 has 13 amino acids. V lost 6 bases and J lost 6, with 14 bases in between. For the CDR3, the DNA is TGTGCCATCAGCGCAACAGGGAGGGATGGCTACACCTTC. As protein: CAISATGRDGYTF.

The CDR3 here is CATGLGRDETEAFF. In DNA, the CDR3 is TGTGCCACGGGCCTGGGTAGGGATGAAACTGAAGCTTTCTTT. This rearrangement joins TRBV10-3 to TRBJ1-1, with no clear D. CDR3 length: 14 residues. With 10 bases removed from V and 5 bases from J, the gap between germline ends came to 20 bases. The germline V gene has CDR1 ENHRY and CDR2 SYGVKD.

The genes are TRBV28 and TRBJ2-1; TRBD2 matches at 14 bases. With 5 bases clipped from V and 8 bases from J, the junction kept 11 bases outside the gene matches. The CDR3 runs to 17 residues. CDR1 and CDR2 (germline): MDHEN, SYDVKM. DNA for the CDR3: TGTGCCAGCAGTGATCCCAGGACTAGCGGGGGGAGCGATGAGCAGTTCTTC. It codes for CASSDPRTSGGSDEQFF.

The chain has TRBV19 and TRBJ2-3; perhaps TRBD1 as D (6 bases). Germline lookup yields CDR1 LNHDA and CDR2 SQIVND (reference sequence). The CDR3 covers 15 residues. Trimming shortened V by 4 bases and J by 1 base, and 12 bases separated the two germline ends. DNA of the CDR3: TGTGCCAGTAGTACAGGGTCAGGGGGCACAGATACGCAGTATTTT. Encoded protein: CASSTGSGGTDTQYF.

The chain carries TRBV7-3 and TRBJ2-5; the D gene is possibly TRBD1 (5 bases). The CDR3 spans 13 residues. CDR1 is SGHTA and CDR2 is FQGTGA in the germline V gene. V lost 6 bases to trimming and J lost 5 bases, with 13 bases between them. Here the CDR3 DNA reads TGTGCCAGCAGTCGAAGGGGTTCGGAGACCCAGTACTTC. Translation: CASSRRGSETQYF.

The V and J genes are TRBV7-3 and TRBJ1-1, with TRBD1 matching 8 bases. V lost 5 bases and J lost 8; bases outside the gene matches: 10. The CDR3 runs to 14 residues. Per germline, CDR1 SGHTA and CDR2 FQGTGA. The DNA for the CDR3 is TGTGCCAGCAGCAGAGGACAGGGACTATCGGAAGCTTTCTTT. Translated, it gives CASSRGQGLSEAFF.

The chain couples TRBV10-1 to TRBJ2-1, with TRBD2 matching over 9 bases. The CDR3 length is 16 residues. V lost 0 bases and J lost 8; bases outside the gene matches: 8. Germline V CDR1 and CDR2: WNHNN, SYGVQD (reference sequence). The CDR3 sequence is CASSESGTSRYDEQFF. The CDR3 DNA reads as TGCGCCAGCAGTGAGTCTGGGACTAGCAGGTACGATGAGCAGTTCTTC.

This chain connects TRBV5-5 to TRBJ1-4, with D uncertain. The germline V gene encodes CDR1 SGHKS and CDR2 YYEKEE (reference sequence). The CDR3 is 17 amino acids. V lost 0 bases to trimming and J lost 5 bases, with 17 bases between them. The CDR3 loop is CASSLALSNSQNEKLFF. Here the CDR3 DNA reads TGTGCCAGCAGCTTGGCCCTAAGTAACAGCCAAAATGAAAAACTGTTTTTT. Full variable domain (remainder filled in from reference TRBV5-5 and TRBJ1-4): DAGVTQSPTHLIKTRGQQVTLRCSPISGHKSVSWYQQVLGQGPQFIFQYYEKEERGRGNFPDRFSARQFPNYSSELNVNALLLGDSALYLCASSLALSNSQNEKLFFGSGTQLSVL.

The chain has TRBV7-2 and TRBJ1-3; D is unresolved. V lost 2 bases and J 0 bases, leaving 8 bases between the germline ends. Germline CDR1 reads SGHTA; CDR2 reads FQGNSA. The CDR3 contains 15 residues. The CDR3, as DNA: TGTGCCAGCAGCTTAAGTCAGATCTCTGGAAACACCATATATTTT. Its protein product is CASSLSQISGNTIYF.

The chain has TRBV30 and TRBJ2-7; no clear D. The CDR3 covers 13 residues. Germline lookup yields CDR1 GTSNPN and CDR2 SVGIG (reference sequence). Trimming took 2 bases from V and 2 from J, leaving 10 bases between them. CDR3 region: CAWSSDRTYEQYF. The CDR3 DNA reads as TGTGCCTGGAGTTCAGACCGAACCTACGAGCAGTACTTC.

The J gene is TRBJ1-1, the V gene TRBV4-1; 8 bases agree with TRBD1. The V gene end was trimmed by 6 bases and the J gene end by 4 bases; junction bases not matched to a gene: 16. This CDR3 region has 17 residues. Germline V lookup: CDR1 MGHRA, CDR2 YSYEKL. The CDR3 region is CASSRGQGFSPTTEAFF. In DNA form, the CDR3 reads TGCGCCAGCAGTCGAGGACAGGGCTTTTCACCAACCACTGAAGCTTTCTTT.